This TCR beta chain comes out of a study of cytomegalovirus exposure and HLA in healthy donors. About the study: The 95 to 150 validation repertoires were produced on the same platform as the 650 or so repertoires of the first cohort. This was reported in a later analysis.

Germline V CDR1 and CDR2: SEHNR, FQNEAQ (reference sequence). Trimming took 0 bases from V and 5 from J; bases not matched to a gene: 10. The CDR3 covers 17 residues. Findings and limits, study-wide: Accounts indicate the classifier identified cytomegalovirus status with strong specificity and sensitivity. Rare sequences made up most TCRs, while some public TCRs were found in many donors. Later, an analysis found that TCR clusters from the first cohort tended to co-occur in the 120 or so validation repertoires.

TCRdb's table, derived via immunoSEQ multiplex PCR, lists solely in-frame clones and lacks some. The table records 150,000 to 250,000 clones, approximately 78% of them present only once. Comments on this clone: Its specificity is unknown.

The specimen sequenced was PBMCs. This receptor was taken from a woman aged 25-40 years in good health and CMV-seronegative. This chain connects TRBV7-9 to TRBJ2-7, with 10 bases aligning to TRBD2. The CDR3 spells CASSLALKREGHDEQYF. The CDR3, as DNA: TGTGCCAGCAGCTTAGCCCTAAAGCGGGAGGGCCATGACGAGCAGTACTTC.